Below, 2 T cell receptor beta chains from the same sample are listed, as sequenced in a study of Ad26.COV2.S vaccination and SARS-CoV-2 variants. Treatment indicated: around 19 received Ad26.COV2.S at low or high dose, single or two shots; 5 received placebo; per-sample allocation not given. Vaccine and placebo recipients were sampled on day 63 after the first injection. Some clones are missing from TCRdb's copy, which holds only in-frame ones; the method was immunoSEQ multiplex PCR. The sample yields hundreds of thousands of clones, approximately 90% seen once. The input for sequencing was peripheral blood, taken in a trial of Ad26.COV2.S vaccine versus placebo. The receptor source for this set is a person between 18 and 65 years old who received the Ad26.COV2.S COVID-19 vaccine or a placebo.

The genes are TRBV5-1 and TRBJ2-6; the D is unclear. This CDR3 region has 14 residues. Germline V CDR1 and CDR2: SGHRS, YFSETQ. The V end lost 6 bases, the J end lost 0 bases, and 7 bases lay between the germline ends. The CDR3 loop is CASTPTSGANVLTF. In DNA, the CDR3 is TGCGCCAGCACCCCGACCTCTGGGGCCAACGTCCTGACTTTC.

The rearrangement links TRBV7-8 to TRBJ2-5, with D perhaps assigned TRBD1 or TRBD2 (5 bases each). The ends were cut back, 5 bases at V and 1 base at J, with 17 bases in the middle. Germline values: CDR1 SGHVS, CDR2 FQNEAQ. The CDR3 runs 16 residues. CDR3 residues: CASSRMGAGTQETQYF. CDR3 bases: TGTGCCAGCAGCCGGATGGGCGCCGGGACCCAAGAGACCCAGTACTTC.